This T cell receptor (beta chain) is drawn from a study of T cells expressing NK-cell markers (TCRdb year 2020). The study in broad terms: In sorted CD3+CD56+NKG2C+, CD3+CD56+NKG2C- and CD3+CD56-NKG2C+ T-cell subsets from roughly 8 donors, TCR beta-chain repertoires were profiled. Among the eight sequenced donors, seven were HCMV-seropositive and one was HCMV-seronegative. The eight sequenced donors were randomly selected healthy volunteers, three men and five women. Libraries were sequenced as 2 x 150 bp reads on Illumina HiSeq 2000/2500, MiSeq or NextSeq. Broader findings and caveats from the paper: In roughly six donors, the dominant CD3+CD56+NKG2C+ clonotypes ranked among the top 10 CD8+ clonotypes, making up roughly 1.0-7.0% of CD8+ T cells. It remained unclear whether the expanded NKG2C-expressing T cell clones were specific for HCMV antigens. Those dominant clonotypes were again the most abundant among CD3+CD56-NKG2C+ cells in a few donors, at roughly 25-60.1%.

HCMV-specific IgG was detected in serum with a commercial ELISA kit to determine HCMV serostatus. Ficoll density gradient centrifugation was used to isolate peripheral blood mononuclear cells from blood. In the case of this clonotype: The target of this receptor is not known.

The CDR3 numbers 13 residues from cysteine through phenylalanine. Only the protein is available. As encoded in the germline V gene (reference sequence), CDR1 is MNHEY while CDR2 is SMNVEV. Sequencing relied on an Illumina HiSeq 2000. TCR beta cDNA libraries were made by 5'RACE template switching that added a universal primer site and unique molecular identifiers. Synthesis of cDNA was primed from the TCR beta constant segment and was followed by two consecutive PCR amplification steps. The paper's processing steps were these. MIGEC was used to demultiplex reads and group reads by UMI, and MiTCR was used to assemble and quantify clonotypes. To exclude erroneous sequences, any TCR cDNA sequence not supported by at least two reads was discarded. Downstream repertoire analysis used the tcR package, and clonotypes were matched across fractions by CDR3 nucleotide sequence plus V segment. VDJmatch was used to annotate antigen specificity against VDJdb, with one amino acid substitution in CDR3 allowed. TCRdb reprocessed the sequencing reads and holds a single record per CDR3 protein sequence, with no DNA. The V and J calls follow TCRdb's processing rather than the paper's. This specimen's table enumerates 140,000 to 150,000 distinct CDR3 sequences. Of the sample, 9.5% to 15% falls within the top ten clones.

This receptor chain uses TRBV27 and TRBJ1-2. The source of this sequence is a man in his late teens or twenties in good health. Donor details come from another sample of the same person, matched by shared clones. Material: blood T cells: a sorted CD56 or NKG2C T cell subset, CD4+ or CD8+ T cells, or bulk PBMC T cells (not recorded which). Here the CDR3 is given as CASSLSRISGYTF.